The clone carrying this T cell receptor (beta chain) was seen many times. This specimen belongs to a study of T cells in Graves' hyperthyroidism and ophthalmopathy. Template material for amplifying TCR beta CDR3 regions consisted of RNA transcripts. A set of HTBI primers served as the primers for a first-round RT-PCR of the TCR CDR3. TCRdb ran MiXCR on the multiplex PCR reads and lists one entry per CDR3 protein. The sample has about 500,000 distinct CDR3 sequences, around 15% seen once. Germline V gene sequence: CDR1 SGHVS, CDR2 FNYEAQ. CDR3 length: 15 residues. The V and J ends lost 1 base and 6 bases respectively, with 16 bases between them.

Sequences were obtained from blood. This chain links TRBV7-6 with TRBJ2-7; maybe TRBD1 (6 bases). The receptor was isolated from a woman aged 30 to 39 with Graves' ophthalmopathy. The CDR3 sequence: CASSLGTEAMGEQYF. CDR3 nucleotides: TGTGCCAGCAGCTTAGGGACAGAGGCAATGGGCGAGCAGTACTTC.